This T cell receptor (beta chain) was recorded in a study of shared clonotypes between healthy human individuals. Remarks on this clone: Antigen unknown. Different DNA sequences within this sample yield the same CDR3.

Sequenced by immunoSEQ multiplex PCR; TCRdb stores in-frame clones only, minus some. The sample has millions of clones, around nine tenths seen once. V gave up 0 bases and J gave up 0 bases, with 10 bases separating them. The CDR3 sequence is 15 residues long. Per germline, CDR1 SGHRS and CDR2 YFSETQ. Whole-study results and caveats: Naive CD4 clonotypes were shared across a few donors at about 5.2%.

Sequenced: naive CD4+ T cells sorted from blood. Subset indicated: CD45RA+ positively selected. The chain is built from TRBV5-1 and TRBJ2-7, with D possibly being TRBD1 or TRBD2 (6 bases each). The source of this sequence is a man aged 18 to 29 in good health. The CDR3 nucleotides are TGCGCCAGCAGCTTGGAAGGGGGGTCCTCCTACGAGCAGTACTTC. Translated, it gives CASSLEGGSSYEQYF. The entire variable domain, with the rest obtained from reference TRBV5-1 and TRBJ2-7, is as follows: KAGVTQTPRYLIKTRGQQVTLSCSPISGHRSVSWYQQTPGQGLQFLFEYFSETQRNKGNFPGRFSGRQFSNSRSEMNVSTLELGDSALYLCASSLEGGSSYEQYFGPGTRLTVT.